Sequencing of this TCR beta chain was carried out in a study of blood T cell repertoires in COVID-19. Background on the study: The analysed material was cDNA or gDNA that came from T cells, B-cell-depleted T cells, or PBMCs.

The CDR3 loop spans 15 amino acids. CDR1 is MNHEY and CDR2 is SVGAGI in the germline V gene. V was clipped by 5 bases and J by 7 bases; unmatched bases: 6. Original analysis: The authors estimated nucleated cell counts from reference gene primer amplification. Produced via immunoSEQ multiplex PCR; TCRdb's table is partial and in-frame only. V and J calls and clone size are those listed in that table; D and trimming were worked out from the DNA. The sample yields a few hundred thousand clones, around 84% seen once. The origin of this receptor is a man between 35 and 55 years old with acute or convalescent COVID-19. This chain uses TRBV6-5 with TRBJ1-6, with 9 nucleotides matching TRBD1. Sample: peripheral blood. As DNA, the CDR3 is TGTGCCAGCAGTCCAGGGACAGGGAAGAATTCACCCCTCCACTTT. Translated: CASSPGTGKNSPLHF.